The clone carrying this T cell receptor (beta chain) showed up just a few times. These data come from a study of blood T cell repertoires in COVID-19. Across the study: Samples came from the United States, Italy and Spain, spanning acute and convalescent COVID-19. Sample material is recorded as cDNA or gDNA derived from T cells, B-cell-depleted T cells, or PBMCs.

As handled by the study authors: Estimated nucleated cell counts came from reference gene primer amplification. Repertoires were generated with immunoSEQ multiplex PCR, while TCRdb's copy carries only in-frame clones and drops some. For V, J and clone size, that table is used; D and trimming come from the DNA. This table holds roughly 63,000 clones, about 73% found once. This clonotype was obtained from a woman of 80 years or more with acute or convalescent COVID-19. Sequencing used peripheral blood.

CDR3 in DNA: TGCGCCAGCAGCCACCGCAGGGGGCTCGATAATGAAAAACTGTTTTTT. Translation gives CASSHRRGLDNEKLFF. The genes are TRBV4-1 and TRBJ1-4, with 8 bases matching TRBD1. This CDR3 spans 16 amino acids. Germline CDR1 MGHRA, CDR2 YSYEKL. Unmatched junction bases numbered 7, after V lost 3 bases and J lost 4 bases.